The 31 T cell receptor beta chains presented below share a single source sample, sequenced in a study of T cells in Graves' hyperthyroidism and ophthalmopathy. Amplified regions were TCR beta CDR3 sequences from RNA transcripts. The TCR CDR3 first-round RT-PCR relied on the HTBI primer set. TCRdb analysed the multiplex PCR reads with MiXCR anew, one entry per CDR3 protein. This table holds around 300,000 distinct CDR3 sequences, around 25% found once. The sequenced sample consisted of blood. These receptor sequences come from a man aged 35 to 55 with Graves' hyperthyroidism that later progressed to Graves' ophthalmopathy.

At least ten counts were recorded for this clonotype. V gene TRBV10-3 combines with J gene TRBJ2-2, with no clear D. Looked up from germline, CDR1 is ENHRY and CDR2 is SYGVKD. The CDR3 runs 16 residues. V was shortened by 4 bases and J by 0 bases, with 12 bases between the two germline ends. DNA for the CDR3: TGTGCCATCAGTGCTTTTGGACCGACGAACACCGGGGAGCTGTTTTTT. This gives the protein CAISAFGPTNTGELFF.

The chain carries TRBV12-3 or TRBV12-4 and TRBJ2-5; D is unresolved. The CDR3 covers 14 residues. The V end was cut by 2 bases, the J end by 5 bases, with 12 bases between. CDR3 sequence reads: CASSLSDPSETQYF. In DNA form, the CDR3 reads TGTGCCAGCAGTTTAAGTGACCCCAGTGAGACCCAGTACTTC.

CDR3 loop: CASSYGTGTYGYTF. For the CDR3, the DNA is TGTGCCAGCAGTTACGGTACAGGCACTTATGGCTACACCTTC. The genes are TRBV6-2 or TRBV6-3 and TRBJ1-2; TRBD1 might be the D (5 bases). Trimming took off 2 bases at V and 5 bases at J, with 12 bases between the two ends. The CDR3 runs to 14 residues. CDR1 and CDR2 from the germline V gene are MNHEY and SVGEGT.

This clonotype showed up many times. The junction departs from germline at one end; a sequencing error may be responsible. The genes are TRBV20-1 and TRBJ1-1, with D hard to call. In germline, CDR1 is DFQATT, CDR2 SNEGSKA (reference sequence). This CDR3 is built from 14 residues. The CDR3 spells CSARDSTVNTEAFF. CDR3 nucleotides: TGCAGTGCAAGAGACTCGACGGTAAACACTGAAGCTTTCTTT.

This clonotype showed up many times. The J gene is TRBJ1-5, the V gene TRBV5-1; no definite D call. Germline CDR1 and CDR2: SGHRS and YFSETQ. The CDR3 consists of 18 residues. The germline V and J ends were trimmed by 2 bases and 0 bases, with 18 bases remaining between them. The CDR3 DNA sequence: TGCGCCAGCAGCTTAGCCGATTGGGGAATTTATAGCAATCAGCCCCAGCATTTT. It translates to CASSLADWGIYSNQPQHF.

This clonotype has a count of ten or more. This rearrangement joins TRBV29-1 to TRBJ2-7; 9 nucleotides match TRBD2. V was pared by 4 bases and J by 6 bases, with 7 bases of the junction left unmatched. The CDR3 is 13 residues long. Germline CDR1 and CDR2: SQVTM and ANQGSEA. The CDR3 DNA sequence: TGCAGCGTTGTACCAGCGGGAGGAGGCGAGCAGTACTTC. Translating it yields CSVVPAGGGEQYF.

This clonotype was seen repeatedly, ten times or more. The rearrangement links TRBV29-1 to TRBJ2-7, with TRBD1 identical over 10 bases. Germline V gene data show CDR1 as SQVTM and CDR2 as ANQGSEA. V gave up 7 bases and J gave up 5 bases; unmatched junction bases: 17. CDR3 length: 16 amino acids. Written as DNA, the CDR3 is TGCAGCGGCGATACATTACGCGGACAGGGGGTCCACGAGCAGTACTTC. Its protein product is CSGDTLRGQGVHEQYF.

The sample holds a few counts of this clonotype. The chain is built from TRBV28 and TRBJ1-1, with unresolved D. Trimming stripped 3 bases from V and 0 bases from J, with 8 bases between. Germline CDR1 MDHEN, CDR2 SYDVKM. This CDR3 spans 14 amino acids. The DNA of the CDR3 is TGTGCCAGCAGTTTTCTGTTAATGAACACTGAAGCTTTCTTT. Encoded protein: CASSFLLMNTEAFF.

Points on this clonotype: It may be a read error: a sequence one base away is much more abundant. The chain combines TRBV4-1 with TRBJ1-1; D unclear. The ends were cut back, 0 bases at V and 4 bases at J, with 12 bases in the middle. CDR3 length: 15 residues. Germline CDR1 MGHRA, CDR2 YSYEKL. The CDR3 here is CASSQEGAVSTEAFF. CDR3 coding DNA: TGCGCCAGCAGCCAAGAAGGTGCGGTGAGCACTGAAGCTTTCTTT.

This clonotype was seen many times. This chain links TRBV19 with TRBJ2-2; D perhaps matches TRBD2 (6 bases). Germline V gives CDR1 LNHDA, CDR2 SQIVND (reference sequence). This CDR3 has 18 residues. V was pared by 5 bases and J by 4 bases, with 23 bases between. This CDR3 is CASSRALATETGTGELFF. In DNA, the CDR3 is TGTGCCAGTAGTCGAGCTCTAGCGACCGAAACTGGCACCGGGGAGCTGTTTTTT.

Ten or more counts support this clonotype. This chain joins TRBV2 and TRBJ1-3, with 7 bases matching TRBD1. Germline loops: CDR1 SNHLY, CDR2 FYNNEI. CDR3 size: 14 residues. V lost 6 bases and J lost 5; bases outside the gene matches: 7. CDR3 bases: TGTGCCAGCAGAGAGACAGGGTCCAGAAACACCATATATTTT. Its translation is CASRETGSRNTIYF.

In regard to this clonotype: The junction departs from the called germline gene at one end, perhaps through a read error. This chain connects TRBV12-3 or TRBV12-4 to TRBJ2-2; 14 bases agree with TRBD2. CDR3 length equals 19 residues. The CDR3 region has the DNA TGTGCCAGCAGTTCGCCCGGACTAGCGGGGGGCCGAAACACCGGGGAGTTGTTTTTT. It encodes CASSSPGLAGGRNTGELFF.

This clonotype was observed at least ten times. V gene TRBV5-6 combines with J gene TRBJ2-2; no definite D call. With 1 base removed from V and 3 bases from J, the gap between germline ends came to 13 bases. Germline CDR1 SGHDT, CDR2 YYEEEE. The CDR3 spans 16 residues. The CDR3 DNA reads TGTGCCAGCAGCTTGAGGCCCGAGCCATACACCGGGGAGCTGTTTTTT. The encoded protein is CASSLRPEPYTGELFF. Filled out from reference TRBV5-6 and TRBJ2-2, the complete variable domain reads DAGVTQSPTHLIKTRGQQVTLRCSPKSGHDTVSWYQQALGQGPQFIFQYYEEEERQRGNFPDRFSGHQFPNYSSELNVNALLLGDSALYLCASSLRPEPYTGELFFGEGSRLTVL.

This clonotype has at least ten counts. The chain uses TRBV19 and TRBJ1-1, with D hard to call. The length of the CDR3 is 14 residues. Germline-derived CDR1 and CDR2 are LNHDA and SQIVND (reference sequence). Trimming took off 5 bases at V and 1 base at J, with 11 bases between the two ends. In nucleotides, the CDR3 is TGTGCCAGTAGTGCGGGCCGAGGGAACACTGAAGCTTTCTTT. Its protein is CASSAGRGNTEAFF.

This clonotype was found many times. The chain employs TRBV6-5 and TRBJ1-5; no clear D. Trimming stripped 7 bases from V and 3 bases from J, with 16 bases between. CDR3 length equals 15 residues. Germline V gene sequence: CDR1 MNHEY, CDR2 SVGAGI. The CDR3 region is CASIYLDNSNQPQHF. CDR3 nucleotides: TGTGCCAGCATCTATTTGGATAACTCCAATCAGCCCCAGCATTTT.

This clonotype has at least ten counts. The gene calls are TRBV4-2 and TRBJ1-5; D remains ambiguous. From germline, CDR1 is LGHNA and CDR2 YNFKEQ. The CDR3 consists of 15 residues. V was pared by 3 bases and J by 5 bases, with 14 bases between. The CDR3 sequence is CASSHYKTPDQPQHF. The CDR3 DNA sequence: TGTGCCAGCAGCCATTATAAGACACCAGATCAGCCCCAGCATTTT.

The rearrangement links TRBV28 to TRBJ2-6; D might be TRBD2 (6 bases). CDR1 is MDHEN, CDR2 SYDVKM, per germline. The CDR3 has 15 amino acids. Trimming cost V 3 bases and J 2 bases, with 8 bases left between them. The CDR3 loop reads CASSFPGAGANVLTF. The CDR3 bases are TGTGCCAGCAGTTTCCCGGGAGCTGGGGCCAACGTCCTGACTTTC.

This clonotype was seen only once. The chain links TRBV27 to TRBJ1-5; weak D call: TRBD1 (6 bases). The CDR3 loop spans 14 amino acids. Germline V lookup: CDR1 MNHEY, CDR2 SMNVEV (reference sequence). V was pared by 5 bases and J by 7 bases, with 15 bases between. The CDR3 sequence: CASSTRGGRQPQHF. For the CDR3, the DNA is TGTGCCAGCAGTACCCGAGGGGGTCGGCAGCCCCAGCATTTT.

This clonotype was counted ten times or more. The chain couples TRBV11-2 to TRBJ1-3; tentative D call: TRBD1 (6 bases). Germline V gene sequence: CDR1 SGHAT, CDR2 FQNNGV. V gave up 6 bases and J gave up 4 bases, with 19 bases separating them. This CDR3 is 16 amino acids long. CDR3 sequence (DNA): TGTGCCAGCAGGCAATTCGGGACACCCAAAGGAAACACCATATATTTT. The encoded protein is CASRQFGTPKGNTIYF.

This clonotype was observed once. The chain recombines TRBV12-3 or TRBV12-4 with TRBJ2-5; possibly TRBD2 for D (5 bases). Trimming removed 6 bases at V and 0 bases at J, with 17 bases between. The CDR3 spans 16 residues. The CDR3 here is CASSLGAEPYQETQYF. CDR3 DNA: TGTGCCAGCAGCCTCGGAGCGGAGCCGTACCAAGAGACCCAGTACTTC.

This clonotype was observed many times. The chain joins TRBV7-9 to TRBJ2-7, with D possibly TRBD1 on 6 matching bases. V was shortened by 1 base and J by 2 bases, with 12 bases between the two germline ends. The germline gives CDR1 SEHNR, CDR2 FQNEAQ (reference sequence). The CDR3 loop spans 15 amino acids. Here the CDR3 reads CASSLETGPAYEQYF. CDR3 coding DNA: TGTGCCAGCAGCTTAGAAACAGGGCCAGCCTACGAGCAGTACTTC. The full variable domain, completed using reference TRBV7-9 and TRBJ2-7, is DTGVSQNPRHKITKRGQNVTFRCDPISEHNRLYWYRQTLGQGPEFLTYFQNEAQLEKSRLLSDRFSAERPKGSFSTLEIQRTEQGDSAMYLCASSLETGPAYEQYFGPGTRLTVT.

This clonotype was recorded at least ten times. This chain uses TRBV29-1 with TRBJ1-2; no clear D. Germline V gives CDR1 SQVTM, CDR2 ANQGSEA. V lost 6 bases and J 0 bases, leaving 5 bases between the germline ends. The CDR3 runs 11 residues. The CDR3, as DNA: TGCAGCGTGCAGCCTAACTATGGCTACACCTTC. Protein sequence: CSVQPNYGYTF.

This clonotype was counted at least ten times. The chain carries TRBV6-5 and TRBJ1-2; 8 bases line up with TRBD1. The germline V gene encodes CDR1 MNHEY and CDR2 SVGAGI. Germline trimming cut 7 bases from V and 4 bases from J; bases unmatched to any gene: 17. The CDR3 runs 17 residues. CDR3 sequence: CASKELGQGALIYGYTF. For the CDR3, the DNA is TGTGCCAGCAAAGAACTAGGTCAGGGGGCTTTGATCTATGGCTACACCTTC.

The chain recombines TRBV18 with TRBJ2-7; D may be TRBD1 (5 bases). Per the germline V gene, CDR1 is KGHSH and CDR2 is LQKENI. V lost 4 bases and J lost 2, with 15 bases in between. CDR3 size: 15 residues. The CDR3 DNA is TGTGCCAGCTCACAGAACCAGGGAACTGCCTACGAGCAGTACTTC. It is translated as CASSQNQGTAYEQYF.

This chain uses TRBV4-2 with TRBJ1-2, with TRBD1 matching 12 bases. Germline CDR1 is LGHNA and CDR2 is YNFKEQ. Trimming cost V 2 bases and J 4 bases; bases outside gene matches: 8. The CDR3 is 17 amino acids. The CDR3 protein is CASSQTGTGGASYGYTF. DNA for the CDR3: TGTGCCAGCAGCCAAACCGGGACAGGGGGCGCGAGCTATGGCTACACCTTC.

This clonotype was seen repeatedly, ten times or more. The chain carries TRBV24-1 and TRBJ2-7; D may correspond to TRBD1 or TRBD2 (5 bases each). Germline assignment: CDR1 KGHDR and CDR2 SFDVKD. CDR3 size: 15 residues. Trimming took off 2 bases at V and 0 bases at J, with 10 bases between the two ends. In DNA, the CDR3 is TGTGCCACCAGTGATTCGGCAGGGAGCTCCTACGAGCAGTACTTC. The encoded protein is CATSDSAGSSYEQYF.

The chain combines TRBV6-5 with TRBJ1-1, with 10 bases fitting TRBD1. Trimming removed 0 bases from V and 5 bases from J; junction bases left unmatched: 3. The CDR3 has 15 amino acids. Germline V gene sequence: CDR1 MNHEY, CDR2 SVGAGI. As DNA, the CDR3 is TGTGCCAGCAGTTACTCGACAGGGGGCCTAACTGAAGCTTTCTTT. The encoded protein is CASSYSTGGLTEAFF.

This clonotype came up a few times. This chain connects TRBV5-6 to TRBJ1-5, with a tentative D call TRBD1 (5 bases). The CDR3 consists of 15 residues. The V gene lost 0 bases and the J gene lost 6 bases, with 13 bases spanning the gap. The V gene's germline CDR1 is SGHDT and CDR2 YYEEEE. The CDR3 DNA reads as TGTGCCAGCAGCTTGGCGGGTCAGGGTTTTCAGCCCCAGCATTTT. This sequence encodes CASSLAGQGFQPQHF. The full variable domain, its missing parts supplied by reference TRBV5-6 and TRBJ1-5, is DAGVTQSPTHLIKTRGQQVTLRCSPKSGHDTVSWYQQALGQGPQFIFQYYEEEERQRGNFPDRFSGHQFPNYSSELNVNALLLGDSALYLCASSLAGQGFQPQHFGDGTRLSIL.

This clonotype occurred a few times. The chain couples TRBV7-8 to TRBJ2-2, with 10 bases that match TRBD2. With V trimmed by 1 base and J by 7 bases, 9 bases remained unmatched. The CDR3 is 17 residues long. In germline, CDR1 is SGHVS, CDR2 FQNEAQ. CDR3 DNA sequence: TGTGCCAGCAGCTTAGGTGGTGCTAGCGGGAGTTTCGGGGAGCTGTTTTTT. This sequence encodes CASSLGGASGSFGELFF. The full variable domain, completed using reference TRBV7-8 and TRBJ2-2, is GAGVSQSPRYKVAKRGQDVALRCDPISGHVSLFWYQQALGQGPEFLTYFQNEAQLDKSGLPSDRFFAERPEGSVSTLKIQRTQQEDSAVYLCASSLGGASGSFGELFFGEGSRLTVL.

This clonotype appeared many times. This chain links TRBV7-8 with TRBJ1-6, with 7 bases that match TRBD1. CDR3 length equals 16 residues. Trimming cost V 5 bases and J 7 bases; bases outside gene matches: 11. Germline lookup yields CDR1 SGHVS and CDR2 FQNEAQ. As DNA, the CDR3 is TGTGCCAGCAGCCGCCTAAACAGGGGATTGAATTCACCCCTCCACTTT. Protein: CASSRLNRGLNSPLHF.

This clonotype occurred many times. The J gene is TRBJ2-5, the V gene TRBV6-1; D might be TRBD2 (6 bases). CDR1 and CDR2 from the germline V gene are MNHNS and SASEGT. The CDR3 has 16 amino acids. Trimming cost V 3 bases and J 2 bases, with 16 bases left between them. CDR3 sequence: CASSETGTLSQETQYF. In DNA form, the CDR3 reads TGTGCCAGCAGTGAGACCGGGACTCTGAGTCAAGAGACCCAGTACTTC.